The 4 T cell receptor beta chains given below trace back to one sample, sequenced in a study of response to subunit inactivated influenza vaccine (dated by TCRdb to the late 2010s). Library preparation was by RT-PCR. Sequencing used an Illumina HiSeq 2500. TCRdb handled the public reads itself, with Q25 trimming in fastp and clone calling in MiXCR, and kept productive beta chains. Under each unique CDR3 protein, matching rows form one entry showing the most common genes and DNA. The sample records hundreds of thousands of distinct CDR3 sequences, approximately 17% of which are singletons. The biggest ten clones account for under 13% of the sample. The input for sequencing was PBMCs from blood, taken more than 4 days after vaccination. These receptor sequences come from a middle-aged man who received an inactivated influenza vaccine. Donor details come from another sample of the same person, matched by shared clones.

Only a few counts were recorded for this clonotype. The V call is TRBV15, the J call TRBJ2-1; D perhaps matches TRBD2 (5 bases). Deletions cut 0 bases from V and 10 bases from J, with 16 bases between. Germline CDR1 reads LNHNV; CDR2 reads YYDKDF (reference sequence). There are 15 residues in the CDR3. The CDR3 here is CATSRDVGLTPEQFF. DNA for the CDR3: TGTGCCACCAGCAGAGATGTCGGACTTACCCCAGAGCAGTTCTTC.

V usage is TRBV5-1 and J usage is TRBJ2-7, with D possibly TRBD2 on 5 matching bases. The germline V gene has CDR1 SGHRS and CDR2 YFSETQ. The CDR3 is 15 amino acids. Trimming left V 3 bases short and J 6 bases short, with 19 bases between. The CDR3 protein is CASSWNLGLLGEQYF. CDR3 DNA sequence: TGCGCCAGCAGCTGGAATCTCGGACTCCTCGGCGAGCAGTACTTC.

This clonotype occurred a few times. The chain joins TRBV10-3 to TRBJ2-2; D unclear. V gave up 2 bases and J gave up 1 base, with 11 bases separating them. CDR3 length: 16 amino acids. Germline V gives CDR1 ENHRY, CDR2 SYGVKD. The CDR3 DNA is TGTGCCATCAGTGAGGCCAGCCCGAGGAACACCGGGGAGCTGTTTTTT. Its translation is CAISEASPRNTGELFF.

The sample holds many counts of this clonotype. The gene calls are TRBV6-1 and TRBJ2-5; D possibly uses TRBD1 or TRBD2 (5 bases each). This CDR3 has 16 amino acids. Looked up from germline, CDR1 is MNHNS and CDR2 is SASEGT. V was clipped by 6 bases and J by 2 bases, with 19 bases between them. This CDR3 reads CASSRWGLGEQETQYF. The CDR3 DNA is TGTGCCAGCAGCCGATGGGGGTTGGGGGAACAAGAGACCCAGTACTTC.